This T cell receptor beta chain emerged from a study of blood T cell repertoires in COVID-19. Overall study context: T cells, B-cell-depleted T cells, or PBMCs provided the cDNA or gDNA that served as material.

This clone has only one observation. Source study methods: Amplification with reference gene primers provided the estimates of nucleated cell counts. The assay was immunoSEQ multiplex PCR, and TCRdb's table has in-frame clones only and misses some. V, J and clone size were drawn from that table, and D and trimming were deduced from the DNA. The sample holds 16,000 or so clones; 89% are singletons and the top ten take 10% to 13%. Germline V CDR1 and CDR2: KGHSH, LQKENI. The CDR3 has 13 residues. Trimming cost V 7 bases and J 2 bases; bases outside gene matches: 5. The genes are TRBV18 and TRBJ2-7; 7 positions match TRBD1. This clonotype was sampled from an older man with acute or convalescent COVID-19. Sequenced input: peripheral blood. The CDR3: CASLLGQPYEQYF. DNA of the CDR3: TGTGCCAGCTTACTGGGACAGCCCTACGAGCAGTACTTC.